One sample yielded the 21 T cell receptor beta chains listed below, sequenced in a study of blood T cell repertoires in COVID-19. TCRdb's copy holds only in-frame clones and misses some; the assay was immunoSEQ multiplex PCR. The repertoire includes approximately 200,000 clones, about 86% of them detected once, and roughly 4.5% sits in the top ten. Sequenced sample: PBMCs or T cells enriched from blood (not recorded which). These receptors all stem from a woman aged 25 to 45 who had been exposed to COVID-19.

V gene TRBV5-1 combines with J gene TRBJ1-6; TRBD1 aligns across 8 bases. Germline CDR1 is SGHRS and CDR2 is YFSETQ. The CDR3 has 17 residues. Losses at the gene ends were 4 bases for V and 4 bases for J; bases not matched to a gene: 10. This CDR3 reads CASSPTGTGIYNSPLHF. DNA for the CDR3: TGCGCCAGCAGCCCTACCGGGACAGGCATTTATAATTCACCCCTCCACTTT.

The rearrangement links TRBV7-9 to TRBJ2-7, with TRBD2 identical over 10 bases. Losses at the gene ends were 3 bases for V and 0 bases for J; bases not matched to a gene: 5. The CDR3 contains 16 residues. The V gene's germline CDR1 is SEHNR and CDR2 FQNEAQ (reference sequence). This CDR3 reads CASSFPSGGLSYEQYF. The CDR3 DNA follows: TGTGCCAGCAGCTTCCCTAGCGGGGGCCTCTCCTACGAGCAGTACTTC.

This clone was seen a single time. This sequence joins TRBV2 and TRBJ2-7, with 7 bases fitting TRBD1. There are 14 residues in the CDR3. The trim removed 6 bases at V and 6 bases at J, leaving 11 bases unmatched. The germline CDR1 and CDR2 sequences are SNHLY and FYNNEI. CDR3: CASSIDRVRSEQYF. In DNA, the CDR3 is TGTGCCAGCAGCATAGACAGGGTACGTTCCGAGCAGTACTTC.

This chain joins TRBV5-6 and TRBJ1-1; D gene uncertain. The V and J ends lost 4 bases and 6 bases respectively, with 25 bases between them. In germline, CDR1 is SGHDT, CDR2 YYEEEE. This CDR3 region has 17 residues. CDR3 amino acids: CASSHYFFAGNWAEAFF. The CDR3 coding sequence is TGTGCCAGCAGCCACTATTTTTTCGCGGGAAACTGGGCTGAAGCTTTCTTT.

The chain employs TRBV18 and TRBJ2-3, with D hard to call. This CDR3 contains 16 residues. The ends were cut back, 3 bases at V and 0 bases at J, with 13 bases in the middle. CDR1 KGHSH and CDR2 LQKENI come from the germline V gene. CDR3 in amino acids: CASSPSLDRSTDTQYF. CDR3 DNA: TGTGCCAGCTCACCCTCTCTCGATCGGAGCACAGATACGCAGTATTTT.

The CDR3 protein is CASTQGNREPGYTF. CDR3 nucleotide sequence: TGTGCCAGTACCCAGGGGAACAGGGAACCTGGCTACACCTTC. This chain joins TRBV19 and TRBJ1-2; D may be TRBD1 (6 bases). Germline CDR1 LNHDA, CDR2 SQIVND (reference sequence). CDR3 length equals 14 residues. The V gene lost 7 bases and the J gene lost 7 bases, with 19 bases spanning the gap.

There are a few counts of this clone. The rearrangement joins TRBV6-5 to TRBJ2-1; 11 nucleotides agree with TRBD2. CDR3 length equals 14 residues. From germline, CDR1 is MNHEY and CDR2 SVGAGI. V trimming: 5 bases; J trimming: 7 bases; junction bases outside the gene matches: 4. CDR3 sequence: CASSISGGDNEQFF. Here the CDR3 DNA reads TGTGCCAGCAGTATTAGCGGGGGGGATAATGAGCAGTTCTTC.

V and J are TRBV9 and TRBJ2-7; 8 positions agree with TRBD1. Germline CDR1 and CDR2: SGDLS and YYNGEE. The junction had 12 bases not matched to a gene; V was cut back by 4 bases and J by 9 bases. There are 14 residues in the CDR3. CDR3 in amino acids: CASSTHSDRAVQYF. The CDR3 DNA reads TGTGCCAGCAGCACCCACTCGGACAGGGCAGTGCAGTACTTC.

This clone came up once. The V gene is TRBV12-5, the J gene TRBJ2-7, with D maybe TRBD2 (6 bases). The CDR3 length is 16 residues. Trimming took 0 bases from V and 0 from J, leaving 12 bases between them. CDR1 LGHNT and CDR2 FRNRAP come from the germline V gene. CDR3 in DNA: TGTGCTAGTGGTTTGGTACTGGGACTTGACTCCTACGAGCAGTACTTC. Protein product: CASGLVLGLDSYEQYF.

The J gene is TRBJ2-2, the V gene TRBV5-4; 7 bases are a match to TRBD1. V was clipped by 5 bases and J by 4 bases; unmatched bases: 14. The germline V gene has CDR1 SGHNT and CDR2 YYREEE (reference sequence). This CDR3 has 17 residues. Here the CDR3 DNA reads TGTGCCAGCAGTCCCCCAGAACAGGGGTTCGGCACCGGGGAGCTGTTTTTT. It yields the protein CASSPPEQGFGTGELFF.

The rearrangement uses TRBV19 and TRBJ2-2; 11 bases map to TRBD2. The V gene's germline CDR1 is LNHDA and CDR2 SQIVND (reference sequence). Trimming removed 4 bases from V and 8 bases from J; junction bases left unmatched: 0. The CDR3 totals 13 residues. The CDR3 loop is CASSRTSGGELFF. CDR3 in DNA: TGTGCCAGTAGTAGGACTAGCGGGGGGGAGCTGTTTTTT.

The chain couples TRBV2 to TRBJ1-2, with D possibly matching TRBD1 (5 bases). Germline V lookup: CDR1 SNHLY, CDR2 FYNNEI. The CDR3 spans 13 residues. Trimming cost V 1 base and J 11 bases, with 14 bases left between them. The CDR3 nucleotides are TGTGCCAGCAGTGAAGAACTACAGGTTCGATACACCTTC. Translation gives CASSEELQVRYTF.

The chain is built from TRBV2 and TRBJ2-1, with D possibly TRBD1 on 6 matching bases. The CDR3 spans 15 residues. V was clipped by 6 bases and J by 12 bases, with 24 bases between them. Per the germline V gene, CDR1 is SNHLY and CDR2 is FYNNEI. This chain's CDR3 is CASRAWTALASVQFF. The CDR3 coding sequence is TGTGCCAGCAGAGCTTGGACAGCTCTAGCTTCCGTGCAGTTCTTC. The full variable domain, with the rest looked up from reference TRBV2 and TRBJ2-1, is EPEVTQTPSHQVTQMGQEVILRCVPISNHLYFYWYRQILGQKVEFLVSFYNNEISEKSEIFDDQFSVERPDGSNFTLKIRSTKLEDSAMYFCASRAWTALASVQFFGPGTRLTVL.

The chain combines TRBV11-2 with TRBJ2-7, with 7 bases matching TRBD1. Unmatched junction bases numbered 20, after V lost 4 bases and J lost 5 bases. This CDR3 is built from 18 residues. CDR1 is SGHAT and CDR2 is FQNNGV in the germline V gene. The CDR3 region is CASSSPRGRLALFHEQYF. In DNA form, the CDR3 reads TGTGCCAGCAGCTCGCCGAGGGGGCGGCTCGCCCTGTTCCACGAGCAGTACTTC.

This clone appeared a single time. CDR3 loop: CASSKGSGGRVAFF. CDR3 sequence (DNA): TGTGCCAGCAGCAAAGGTAGCGGGGGCAGGGTAGCTTTCTTT. The chain is built from TRBV21-1 and TRBJ1-1. TRBV21-1 is designated a pseudogene. The CDR3 consists of 14 residues.

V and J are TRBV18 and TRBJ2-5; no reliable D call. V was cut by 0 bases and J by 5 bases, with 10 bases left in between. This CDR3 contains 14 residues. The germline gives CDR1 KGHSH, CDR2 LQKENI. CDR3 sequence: CASSPPPGWETQYF. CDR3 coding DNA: TGTGCCAGCTCACCACCTCCGGGTTGGGAGACCCAGTACTTC.

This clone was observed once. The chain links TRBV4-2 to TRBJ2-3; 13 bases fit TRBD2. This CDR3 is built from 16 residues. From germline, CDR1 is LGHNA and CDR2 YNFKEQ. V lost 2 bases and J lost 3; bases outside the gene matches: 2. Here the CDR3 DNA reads TGTGCCAGCAGCCAACAGACTAGCGGGGGGACAGATACGCAGTATTTT. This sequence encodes CASSQQTSGGTDTQYF.

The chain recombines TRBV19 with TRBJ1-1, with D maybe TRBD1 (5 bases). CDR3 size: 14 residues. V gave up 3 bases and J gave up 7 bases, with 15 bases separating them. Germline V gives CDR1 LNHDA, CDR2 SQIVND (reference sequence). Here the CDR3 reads CASSIGGGGSEAFF. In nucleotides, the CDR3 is TGTGCCAGTAGTATTGGGGGGGGAGGAAGTGAAGCTTTCTTT.

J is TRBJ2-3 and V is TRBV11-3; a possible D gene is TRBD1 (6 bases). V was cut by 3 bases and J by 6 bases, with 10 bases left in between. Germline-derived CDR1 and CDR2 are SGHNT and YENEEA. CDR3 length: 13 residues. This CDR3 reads CASSFLDRDTQYF. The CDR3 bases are TGTGCCAGCAGCTTCCTCGACAGGGATACGCAGTATTTT.

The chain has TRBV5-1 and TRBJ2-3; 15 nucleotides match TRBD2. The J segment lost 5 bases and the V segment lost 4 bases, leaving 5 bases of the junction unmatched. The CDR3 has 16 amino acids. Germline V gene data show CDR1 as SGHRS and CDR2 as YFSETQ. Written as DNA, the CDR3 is TGCGCCAGCAGCCCGGGACTAGCGGGGGGCCGAGATACGCAGTATTTT. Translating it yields CASSPGLAGGRDTQYF. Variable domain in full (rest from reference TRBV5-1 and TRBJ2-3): KAGVTQTPRYLIKTRGQQVTLSCSPISGHRSVSWYQQTPGQGLQFLFEYFSETQRNKGNFPGRFSGRQFSNSRSEMNVSTLELGDSALYLCASSPGLAGGRDTQYFGPGTRLTVL.

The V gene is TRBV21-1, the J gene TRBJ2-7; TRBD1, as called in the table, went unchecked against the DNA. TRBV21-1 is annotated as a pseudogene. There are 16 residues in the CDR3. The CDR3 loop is CASSAQRPDRGDEQYF. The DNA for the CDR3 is TGTGCCAGCAGCGCGCAAAGGCCGGACAGGGGGGACGAGCAGTACTTC.